The clone carrying this T cell receptor beta chain was recorded at least ten times. Its antigen is undetermined. The source of the sample is a study of T-cell memory formation after mild COVID-19. General study points: A balance of CD4 and CD8 characterized clones contracting day 15 to 85, whereas later expanders leaned CD4+.

MiXCR, applied by TCRdb to the 5' RACE reads, yields one record per CDR3 protein. The sample records around 27,000 distinct CDR3 sequences, just under 7.5% being singletons. Germline V lookup: CDR1 DFQATT, CDR2 SNEGSKA (reference sequence). Trimming shortened V by 6 bases and J by 4 bases, and 15 bases separated the two germline ends. This CDR3 comprises 13 residues. The sequence was collected from an adult woman who had mild COVID-19 (a few samples of this study predate the infection). Cell type and time point are not known. The genes are TRBV20-1 and TRBJ1-1; tentatively, D is TRBD1 (5 bases). Sequencing was performed on PBMCs or a T cell subset sorted from them (not recorded which). CDR3 loop: CSARTGRGTEAFF. The CDR3 nucleotides read TGCAGTGCCCGGACGGGGCGCGGCACTGAAGCTTTCTTT.